Listed here are 4 T cell receptor beta chains from one sample, sequenced in a study of Graves' ophthalmopathy and Graves' hyperthyroidism. The sequenced template was RNA, covering the TCR beta CDR3 region. HTBI-primed first-round RT-PCR preceded second-round multiplex PCR. TCRdb reprocessed the multiplex PCR reads via MiXCR and lists one record per CDR3 protein. The table lists 620,000 or so distinct CDR3 sequences, 20% to 25% of them singletons. The specimen was peripheral blood. The receptors here all came from a woman between 18 and 30 years old with stable Graves' hyperthyroidism. Some clones in this sample may be carry-over from other donors' samples.

This clonotype was observed many times. V usage is TRBV6-1 and J usage is TRBJ2-7; D possibly matches TRBD1 or TRBD2 (6 bases each). The germline V gene has CDR1 MNHNS and CDR2 SASEGT. Deletions cut 8 bases from V and 2 bases from J, with 19 bases between. The CDR3 consists of 15 residues. The CDR3 is CASLGGRDGPYEQYF. CDR3 DNA sequence: TGTGCCAGCCTGGGGGGCCGGGACGGCCCCTACGAGCAGTACTTC.

This clonotype was recorded many times. V is TRBV20-1 and J is TRBJ1-2; TRBD1 agrees at 8 bases. Germline V CDR1 and CDR2: DFQATT, SNEGSKA (reference sequence). This CDR3 contains 14 residues. The V segment lost 1 base and the J segment 3 bases; nucleotides outside the gene matches: 4. The CDR3 spells CSARAQQGDYGYTF. As DNA, the CDR3 is TGCAGTGCTAGAGCACAACAGGGGGACTATGGCTACACCTTC.

This clonotype was picked up many times. The V and J genes are TRBV5-1 and TRBJ1-2, with D perhaps matching TRBD1 (6 bases). The V gene's germline CDR1 is SGHRS and CDR2 YFSETQ. The ends were cut back, 4 bases at V and 4 bases at J, with 11 bases in the middle. The CDR3 spans 13 residues. The CDR3 is CASSEQGGYGYTF. The CDR3 nucleotides read TGCGCCAGCAGCGAACAGGGCGGCTATGGCTACACCTTC.

This clonotype was observed at least ten times. The chain couples TRBV6-1 to TRBJ1-2; 8 positions agree with TRBD1. With 2 bases clipped from V and 3 bases from J, the junction kept 2 bases outside the gene matches. Germline V gene lookup returns CDR1 MNHNS and CDR2 SASEGT. The length of the CDR3 is 14 residues. CDR3 nucleotide sequence: TGTGCCAGCAGTGAAATGGACAGGGACTATGGCTACACCTTC. It translates to CASSEMDRDYGYTF.